Described below is a single T cell receptor beta chain sequence and its context. This sample is drawn from a study of blood T cell repertoires in COVID-19. V shed 0 bases and J shed 0 bases, with 11 bases lying between them. Germline lookup yields CDR1 MGHRA and CDR2 YSYEKL. CDR3 length: 16 amino acids. TCRdb's table, derived via immunoSEQ multiplex PCR, lists solely in-frame clones and lacks some. This table holds approximately 200,000 clones, roughly 88% found once. The sequenced material came from PBMCs or T cells enriched from blood (not recorded which). V and J are TRBV4-1 and TRBJ1-2; D unclear. The TCR comes from a woman aged 30 to 39 who had recovered from COVID-19. The CDR3 DNA is TGCGCCAGCAGCCAAGATCTAATGAATACTAACTATGGCTACACCTTC. It codes for CASSQDLMNTNYGYTF.